The next 7 T cell receptor beta chains were all read from a single sample in a study of siplizumab effects on memory and regulatory T cells (dated by TCRdb to between 2018 and 2021). For about 6 days, cells in the mixed lymphocyte reaction were kept in coculture at 37 degrees C. Antigen specificity for these receptors is unknown. The protocol used for the library was the immunoSEQ multiplex PCR assay. TCRdb re-hosts the immuneACCESS table, in-frame sequences only. Its copies lack some clones; in the studies checked, an unresolved V gene accounts for under half of them, and the cause for the rest is not known. The sample records around 18,000 clones, under 50% of which are singletons. The ten most abundant clones make up nearly 5% of the sample. Sequenced sample: CFSE-low (dividing) CD4+ T cells sorted from an allogeneic mixed lymphocyte reaction. These receptor sequences come from a human donor in good health; the cells came from an allogeneic mixed lymphocyte reaction.

V usage is TRBV5-4 and J usage is TRBJ1-6; tentative D call: TRBD1 (6 bases). CDR1 is SGHNT, CDR2 YYREEE, per germline (reference sequence). CDR3 length equals 15 residues. Deletions cut 4 bases from V and 6 bases from J, with 14 bases between. CDR3 in DNA: TGTGCCAGCAGCCTACAGGGAGCCATTAATTCACCCCTCCACTTT. Its protein is CASSLQGAINSPLHF.

The table lists this clone with a count of one. The chain links TRBV6-8 to TRBJ2-7; the match to TRBD1 covers 10 bases. After removal of 8 bases from V and 6 bases from J, the junction contained 19 bases not matched to a gene. This CDR3 has 17 amino acids. CDR1 MNHGY and CDR2 SAAAGT come from the germline V gene. The DNA for the CDR3 is TGTGCCAGCGGTCGACAGGGGGCGTCGCAAGCGTGGTCCGAGCAGTACTTC. Its protein is CASGRQGASQAWSEQYF.

This clone was counted between two and nine times. The CDR3 region is CASSLNFGGPGETQYF. CDR3 in DNA: TGTGCCAGCAGCTTAAATTTCGGGGGGCCAGGAGAGACCCAGTACTTC. The chain employs TRBV7-3 and TRBJ2-5, with TRBD2 as a possible D gene (7 bases). Germline CDR1 and CDR2: SGHTA and FQGTGA. The germline V and J ends were trimmed by 1 base and 4 bases, with 16 bases remaining between them. This CDR3 is 16 amino acids long.

By its share, this clone is medium-sized (0.01 to 0.1%). The J gene is TRBJ2-7, the V gene TRBV7-2, with TRBD1 matching 9 bases. In germline, CDR1 is SGHTA, CDR2 FQGNSA. The CDR3 runs 13 residues. Trimming removed 5 bases from V and 5 bases from J; junction bases left unmatched: 4. The CDR3 region is CASSDRTGDEQYF. For the CDR3, the DNA is TGTGCCAGCAGCGACCGGACAGGGGACGAGCAGTACTTC.

This clone was recorded a few times. Other DNA sequences within the sample encode an identical CDR3. The V gene is TRBV7-2, the J gene TRBJ2-3; 11 positions agree with TRBD2. V was clipped by 6 bases and J by 2 bases; unmatched bases: 7. CDR3 length: 16 amino acids. Germline values: CDR1 SGHTA, CDR2 FQGNSA. CDR3 loop: CASSARLAGPTDTQYF. CDR3 in DNA: TGTGCCAGCAGTGCGCGACTAGCGGGGCCCACAGATACGCAGTATTTT.

This clone was recorded a few times. This chain joins TRBV7-2 and TRBJ2-5; 9 bases are shared with TRBD1. The CDR3 spans 15 residues. Germline V gene data show CDR1 as SGHTA and CDR2 as FQGNSA. Unmatched junction bases numbered 10, after V lost 6 bases and J lost 5 bases. CDR3 coding DNA: TGTGCCAGCAGGGCCGGGACAGGGTACGGGGAGACCCAGTACTTC. This gives the protein CASRAGTGYGETQYF. The variable domain in full, with the rest retrieved from reference TRBV7-2 and TRBJ2-5, is GAGVSQSPSNKVTEKGKDVELRCDPISGHTALYWYRQSLGQGLEFLIYFQGNSAPDKSGLPSDRFSAERTGGSVSTLTIQRTQQEDSAVYLCASRAGTGYGETQYFGPGTRLLVL.

The chain uses TRBV5-6 and TRBJ2-7; D is unclear. Germline CDR1 reads SGHDT; CDR2 reads YYEEEE. The V end was cut by 8 bases, the J end by 3 bases, with 12 bases between. The CDR3 contains 12 residues. CDR3 sequence: CASRKRDYEQYF. Written as DNA, the CDR3 is TGTGCCAGTCGGAAAAGGGACTACGAGCAGTACTTC.